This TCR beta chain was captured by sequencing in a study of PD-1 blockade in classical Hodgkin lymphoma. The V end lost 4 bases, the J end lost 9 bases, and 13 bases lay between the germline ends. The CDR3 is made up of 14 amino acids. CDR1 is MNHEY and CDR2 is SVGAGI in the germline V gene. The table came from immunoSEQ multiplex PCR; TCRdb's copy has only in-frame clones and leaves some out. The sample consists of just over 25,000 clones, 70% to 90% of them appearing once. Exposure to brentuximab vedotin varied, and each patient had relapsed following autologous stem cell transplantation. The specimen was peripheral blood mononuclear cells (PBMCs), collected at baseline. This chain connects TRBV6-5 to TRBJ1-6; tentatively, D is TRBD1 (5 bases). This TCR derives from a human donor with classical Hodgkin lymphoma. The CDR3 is CASSLEGLISPLHF. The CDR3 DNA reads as TGTGCCAGCAGTTTAGAGGGGCTCATTTCACCCCTCCACTTT.